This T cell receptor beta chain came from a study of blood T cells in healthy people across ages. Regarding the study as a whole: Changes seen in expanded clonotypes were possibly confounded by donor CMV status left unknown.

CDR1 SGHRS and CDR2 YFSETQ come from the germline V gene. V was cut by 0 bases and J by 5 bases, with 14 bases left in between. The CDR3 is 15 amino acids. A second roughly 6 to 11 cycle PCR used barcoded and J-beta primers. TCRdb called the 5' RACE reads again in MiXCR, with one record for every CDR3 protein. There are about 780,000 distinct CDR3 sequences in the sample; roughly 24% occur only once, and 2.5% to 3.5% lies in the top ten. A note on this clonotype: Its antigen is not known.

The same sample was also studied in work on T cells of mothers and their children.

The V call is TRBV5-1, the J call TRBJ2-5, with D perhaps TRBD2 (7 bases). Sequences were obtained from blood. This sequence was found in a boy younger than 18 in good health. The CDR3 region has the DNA TGCGCCAGCAGCTTGGACGGGGGGCTGCGGGAGACCCAGTACTTC. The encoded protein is CASSLDGGLRETQYF.